This T cell receptor beta chain was identified in a study of blood T cell repertoires in COVID-19. About the study: Sources were T cells, B-cell-depleted T cells, or PBMCs; the material itself was cDNA or gDNA.

The ends were cut back, 4 bases at V and 1 base at J, with 7 bases in the middle. CDR3 length: 14 amino acids. Germline CDR1 reads MDHEN; CDR2 reads SYDVKM. This clone was seen a few times. The sample holds other DNA sequences that translate to the same CDR3. Only in-frame clones appear in the TCRdb table, and some are missing; sequencing was by immunoSEQ multiplex PCR. The sample has 60,000 to 65,000 clones, 74% seen once. The source is a woman older than 75 with acute or convalescent COVID-19. The rearrangement uses TRBV28 and TRBJ2-2; a weak D match, TRBD1 (6 bases). Sequencing was carried out using peripheral blood. CDR3: CASSSGQNTGELFF. The CDR3, as DNA: TGTGCCAGCAGTTCGGGACAGAACACCGGGGAGCTGTTTTTT.